Presented here are 21 T cell receptor beta chains from one specimen sequenced in a study of cytomegalovirus exposure and HLA in healthy donors. 13 Jbeta primers and 60 Vbeta primers were used for the PCR. Clones were read by immunoSEQ multiplex PCR, and TCRdb kept only the in-frame ones, dropping some. This table has about 88,000 clones, roughly 71% appearing once. Sequencing used PBMCs. Source of these receptors: a woman aged 40 to 50 in good health and CMV-seronegative.

The table lists this clone with a few counts. The chain combines TRBV18 with TRBJ1-5, with D possibly being TRBD1 (6 bases). Germline V gives CDR1 KGHSH, CDR2 LQKENI. V lost 3 bases and J lost 7, with 13 bases in between. The CDR3 consists of 14 residues. This chain's CDR3 is CASSPAQGGQPQHF. CDR3 nucleotides: TGTGCCAGCTCACCGGCACAGGGTGGGCAGCCCCAGCATTTT.

This chain connects TRBV5-1 to TRBJ1-1; no clear D. The CDR3 totals 15 residues. CDR1 SGHRS and CDR2 YFSETQ come from the germline V gene. Trimming stripped 4 bases from V and 4 bases from J, with 17 bases between. The CDR3 protein is CASSRTGISATEAFF. The DNA of the CDR3 is TGCGCCAGCAGCCGGACGGGGATATCGGCCACTGAAGCTTTCTTT.

This chain connects TRBV9 to TRBJ1-1; unclear D gene. CDR1 is SGDLS and CDR2 is YYNGEE in the germline V gene. Trimming pared 0 bases from V and 7 bases from J, leaving 7 bases between. CDR3 length equals 12 residues. The CDR3 sequence is CASSVGSGEAFF. CDR3 nucleotides: TGTGCCAGCAGCGTAGGCTCGGGTGAAGCTTTCTTT.

The V and J genes are TRBV19 and TRBJ1-2, with 8 bases lining up with TRBD1. CDR3 length: 15 residues. The V segment lost 11 bases and the J segment 0 bases; nucleotides outside the gene matches: 11. Germline assignment: CDR1 LNHDA and CDR2 SQIVND (reference sequence). DNA for the CDR3: TGTGCCGTACCGGGACAGGAAGGCTCTAACTATGGCTACACCTTC. It specifies CAVPGQEGSNYGYTF.

The rearrangement joins TRBV18 to TRBJ1-1; 8 positions match TRBD1. The V and J ends lost 8 bases and 6 bases, in that order; junction bases with no gene match: 8. This CDR3 region has 13 residues. Germline lookup yields CDR1 KGHSH and CDR2 LQKENI. CDR3 region: CASRGQGVSEAFF. The CDR3 DNA follows: TGTGCCAGCCGCGGACAGGGAGTGTCTGAAGCTTTCTTT.

The chain combines TRBV19 with TRBJ1-3; no reliable D call. The CDR3 length is 16 residues. The V and J ends lost 7 bases and 0 bases respectively, with 16 bases between them. CDR1 and CDR2 from the germline V gene are LNHDA and SQIVND (reference sequence). CDR3 nucleotides: TGTGCCAGTACTCCCGGCGGGCAGAGCTCTGGAAACACCATATATTTT. The encoded protein is CASTPGGQSSGNTIYF.

The chain employs TRBV6-1 and TRBJ1-3, with D perhaps matching TRBD1 (5 bases). The V gene lost 2 bases and the J gene lost 0 bases, with 11 bases spanning the gap. The CDR3 contains 16 residues. CDR1 and CDR2 from the germline V gene are MNHNS and SASEGT. The CDR3: CASSESQGSSGNTIYF. CDR3 DNA sequence: TGTGCCAGCAGTGAAAGTCAGGGTAGCTCTGGAAACACCATATATTTT.

The V and J genes are TRBV5-6 and TRBJ1-1; D possibly corresponds to TRBD1 (6 bases). Trimming took 6 bases from V and 1 from J, leaving 10 bases between them. Germline CDR1 and CDR2: SGHDT and YYEEEE. CDR3 length: 13 amino acids. The CDR3 here is CASMHRENTEAFF. The CDR3 nucleotides are TGTGCCAGCATGCACAGGGAGAACACTGAAGCTTTCTTT.

The V and J genes are TRBV5-4 and TRBJ2-3, with 10 bases lining up with TRBD2. Germline loops: CDR1 SGHNT, CDR2 YYREEE (reference sequence). This CDR3 region has 17 residues. The V and J ends lost 2 bases and 0 bases, in that order; junction bases with no gene match: 6. The CDR3, as DNA: TGTGCCAGCAGCTTACAACTAGCGGGACCTAGCACAGATACGCAGTATTTT. Translated, it gives CASSLQLAGPSTDTQYF.

This clone was counted a single time. The rearrangement joins TRBV7-2 to TRBJ2-6, with D possibly matching TRBD2 (7 bases). The germline CDR1 and CDR2 sequences are SGHTA and FQGNSA. The CDR3 spans 18 residues. Deletions cut 4 bases from V and 0 bases from J, with 16 bases between. Written as DNA, the CDR3 is TGTGCCAGCAGCTCCCCAGGTGGGGGGGCCTCTGGGGCCAACGTCCTGACTTTC. Amino acids: CASSSPGGGASGANVLTF.

J is TRBJ2-7 and V is TRBV18; D perhaps matches TRBD1 (6 bases). Germline V gene lookup returns CDR1 KGHSH and CDR2 LQKENI. V dropped 3 bases and J dropped 2 bases, with 14 bases sitting between them. The CDR3 is made up of 15 amino acids. The CDR3 nucleotides are TGTGCCAGCTCACCGGTTGACAGGACCACCTACGAGCAGTACTTC. This gives the protein CASSPVDRTTYEQYF.

The chain uses TRBV4-1 and TRBJ1-6; 9 bases are a match to TRBD1. V shed 3 bases, J shed 10 bases, and the junction held 7 bases outside the gene matches. Germline V gene data show CDR1 as MGHRA and CDR2 as YSYEKL. The CDR3 is made up of 15 amino acids. Here the CDR3 DNA reads TGCGCCAGCAGCCACGGACAGGGGTTAAAATCACCCCTCCACTTT. This gives the protein CASSHGQGLKSPLHF.

About this clone itself: The CDR3 does not end in the conserved phenylalanine or tryptophan, so this is likely a read error. In DNA form, the CDR3 reads TGTGCCAGCAGCCCACAGGGAAGCTCCTACGAGCAGTACCTC. Translation: CASSPQGSSYEQYL. The rearrangement uses TRBV2 and TRBJ2-7; D is possibly TRBD1 (6 bases). Germline loops: CDR1 SNHLY, CDR2 FYNNEI. This CDR3 has 14 amino acids. V lost 6 bases and J lost 0, with 12 bases in between.

V usage is TRBV7-6 and J usage is TRBJ2-1, with 8 positions matching TRBD2. The junction had 5 bases not matched to a gene; V was cut back by 1 base and J by 0 bases. Germline V gene sequence: CDR1 SGHVS, CDR2 FNYEAQ. There are 17 residues in the CDR3. This CDR3 is CASSLVAGGSSYNEQFF. CDR3 sequence (DNA): TGTGCCAGCAGCTTAGTTGCGGGGGGAAGCTCCTACAATGAGCAGTTCTTC.

The V and J genes are TRBV5-6 and TRBJ1-1; maybe TRBD1 (5 bases). The CDR3 spans 15 residues. Germline CDR1 is SGHDT and CDR2 is YYEEEE. The germline V and J ends were trimmed by 4 bases and 6 bases, with 19 bases remaining between them. CDR3 residues: CASSQGSRARAEAFF. The CDR3 DNA reads as TGTGCCAGCAGCCAGGGCAGTCGAGCTAGGGCTGAAGCTTTCTTT.

The chain combines TRBV5-1 with TRBJ2-3; 10 bases line up with TRBD1. From germline, CDR1 is SGHRS and CDR2 YFSETQ. V shed 0 bases and J 1 base; nucleotides not matched to a gene: 2. This CDR3 has 16 amino acids. The chain's CDR3 is CASSLAGTGGTDTQYF. CDR3 bases: TGCGCCAGCAGCTTGGCCGGGACAGGGGGCACAGATACGCAGTATTTT.

V is TRBV5-1 and J is TRBJ2-4, with 7 bases aligning to TRBD1. The CDR3 loop spans 14 amino acids. V lost 3 bases to trimming and J lost 5 bases; unmatched junction nucleotides: 5. Germline CDR1 SGHRS, CDR2 YFSETQ. The CDR3 region is CASSSKGAQNIQYF. The CDR3 bases are TGCGCCAGCAGCTCGAAGGGGGCCCAAAACATTCAGTACTTC.

This clone has only one observation. This chain joins TRBV6-5 and TRBJ1-5; 7 bases line up with TRBD1. V trimming: 0 bases; J trimming: 7 bases; junction bases outside the gene matches: 3. The germline gives CDR1 MNHEY, CDR2 SVGAGI. The CDR3 loop spans 14 amino acids. CDR3 amino acids: CASSYSTGRQPQHF. DNA for the CDR3: TGTGCCAGCAGTTACTCGACAGGGAGGCAGCCCCAGCATTTT.

V gene TRBV4-1 combines with J gene TRBJ1-1; 10 bases are a match to TRBD1. CDR3 size: 15 residues. V was clipped by 2 bases and J by 7 bases; unmatched bases: 7. Germline CDR1 reads MGHRA; CDR2 reads YSYEKL. The CDR3 spells CASSQLGTGANEAFF. The CDR3 bases are TGCGCCAGCAGCCAACTTGGGACAGGGGCCAATGAAGCTTTCTTT.

The chain combines TRBV27 with TRBJ2-7; no clear D. The CDR3 consists of 13 residues. The germline gives CDR1 MNHEY, CDR2 SMNVEV (reference sequence). Trimming cost V 2 bases and J 2 bases, with 7 bases left between them. The CDR3 DNA reads as TGTGCCAGCAGTTTACCCGGAGCCTACGAGCAGTACTTC. Its translation: CASSLPGAYEQYF.

The chain links TRBV5-1 to TRBJ1-2; D not certain. Germline assignment: CDR1 SGHRS and CDR2 YFSETQ. This CDR3 spans 16 amino acids. V gave up 1 base and J gave up 5 bases, with 18 bases separating them. The CDR3 bases are TGCGCCAGCAGCTTGTATGGCTCTACAACGACTTATGGCTACACCTTC. The encoded protein is CASSLYGSTTTYGYTF.